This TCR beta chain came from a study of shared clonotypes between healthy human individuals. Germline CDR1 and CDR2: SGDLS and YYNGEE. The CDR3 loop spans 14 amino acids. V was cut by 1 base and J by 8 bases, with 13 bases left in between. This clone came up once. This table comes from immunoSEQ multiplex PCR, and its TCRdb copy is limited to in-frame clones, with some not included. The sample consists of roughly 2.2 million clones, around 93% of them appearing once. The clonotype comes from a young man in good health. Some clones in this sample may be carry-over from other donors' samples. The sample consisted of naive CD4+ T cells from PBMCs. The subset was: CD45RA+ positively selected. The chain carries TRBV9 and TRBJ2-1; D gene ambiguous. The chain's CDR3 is CASSVMGSTDEQFF. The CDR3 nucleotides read TGTGCCAGCAGCGTAATGGGCTCCACGGATGAGCAGTTCTTC.